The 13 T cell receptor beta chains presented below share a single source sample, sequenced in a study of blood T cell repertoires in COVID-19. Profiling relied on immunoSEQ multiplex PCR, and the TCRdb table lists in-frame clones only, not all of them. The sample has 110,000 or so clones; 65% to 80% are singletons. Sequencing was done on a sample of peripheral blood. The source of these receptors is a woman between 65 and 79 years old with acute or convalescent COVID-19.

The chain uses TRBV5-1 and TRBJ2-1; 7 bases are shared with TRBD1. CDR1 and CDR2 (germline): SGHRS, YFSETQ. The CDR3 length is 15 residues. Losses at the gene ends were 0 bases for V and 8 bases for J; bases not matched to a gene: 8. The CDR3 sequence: CASSLEGAGGYEQFF. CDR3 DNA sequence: TGCGCCAGCAGCTTGGAGGGGGCAGGGGGATATGAGCAGTTCTTC.

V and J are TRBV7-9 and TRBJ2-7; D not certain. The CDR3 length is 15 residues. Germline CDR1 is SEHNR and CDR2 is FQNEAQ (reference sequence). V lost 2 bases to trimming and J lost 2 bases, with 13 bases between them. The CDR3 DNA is TGTGCCAGCAGCTTATCCATCCCTGGCCCCTACGAGCAGTACTTC. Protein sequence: CASSLSIPGPYEQYF. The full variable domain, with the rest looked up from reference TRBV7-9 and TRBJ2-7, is DTGVSQNPRHKITKRGQNVTFRCDPISEHNRLYWYRQTLGQGPEFLTYFQNEAQLEKSRLLSDRFSAERPKGSFSTLEIQRTEQGDSAMYLCASSLSIPGPYEQYFGPGTRLTVT.

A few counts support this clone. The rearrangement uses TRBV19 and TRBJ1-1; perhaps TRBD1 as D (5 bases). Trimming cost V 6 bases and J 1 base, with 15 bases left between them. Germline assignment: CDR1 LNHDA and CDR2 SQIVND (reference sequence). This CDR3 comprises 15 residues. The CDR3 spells CASRPHSRGNTEAFF. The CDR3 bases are TGTGCCAGTAGGCCCCACTCAAGGGGGAACACTGAAGCTTTCTTT.

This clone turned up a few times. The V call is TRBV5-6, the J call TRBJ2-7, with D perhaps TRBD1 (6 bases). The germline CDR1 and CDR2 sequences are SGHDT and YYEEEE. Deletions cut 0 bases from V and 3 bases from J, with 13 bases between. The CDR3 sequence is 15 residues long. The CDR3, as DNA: TGTGCCAGCAGCTTGGCGAAGGGACACAGCTACGAGCAGTACTTC. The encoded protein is CASSLAKGHSYEQYF.

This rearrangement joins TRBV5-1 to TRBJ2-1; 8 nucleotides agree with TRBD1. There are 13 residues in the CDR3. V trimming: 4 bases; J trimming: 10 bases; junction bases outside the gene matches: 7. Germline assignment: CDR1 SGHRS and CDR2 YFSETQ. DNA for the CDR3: TGCGCCAGCAGCACTGGACAGGGAACCGAGCAGTTCTTC. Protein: CASSTGQGTEQFF.

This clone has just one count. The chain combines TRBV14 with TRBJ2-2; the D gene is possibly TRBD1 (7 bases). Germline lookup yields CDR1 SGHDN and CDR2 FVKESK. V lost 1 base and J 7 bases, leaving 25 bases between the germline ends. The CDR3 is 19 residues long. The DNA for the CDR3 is TGTGCCAGCAGCCAAGGGAGGGGGCTGGGACAGCTGAAGCTCGGGGAGCTGTTTTTT. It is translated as CASSQGRGLGQLKLGELFF.

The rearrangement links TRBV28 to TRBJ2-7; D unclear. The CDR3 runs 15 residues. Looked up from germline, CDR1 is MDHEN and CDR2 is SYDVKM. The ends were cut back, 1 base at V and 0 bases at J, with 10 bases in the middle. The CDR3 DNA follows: TGTGCCAGCAGTTTATCACGGAGTAGCTCCTACGAGCAGTACTTC. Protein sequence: CASSLSRSSSYEQYF.

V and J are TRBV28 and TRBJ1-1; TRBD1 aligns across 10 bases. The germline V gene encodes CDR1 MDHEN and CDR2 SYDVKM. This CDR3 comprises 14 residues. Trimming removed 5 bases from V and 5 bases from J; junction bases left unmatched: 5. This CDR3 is CASSPWTGGTEAFF. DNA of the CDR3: TGTGCCAGCAGTCCCTGGACAGGGGGAACTGAAGCTTTCTTT.

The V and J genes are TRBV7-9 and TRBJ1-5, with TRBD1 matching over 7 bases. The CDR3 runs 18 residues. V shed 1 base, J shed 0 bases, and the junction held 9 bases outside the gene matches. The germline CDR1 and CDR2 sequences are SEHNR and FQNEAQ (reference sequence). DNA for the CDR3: TGTGCCAGCAGCTTAGTGGTAGGACAGGTGAATAGCAATCAGCCCCAGCATTTT. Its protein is CASSLVVGQVNSNQPQHF.

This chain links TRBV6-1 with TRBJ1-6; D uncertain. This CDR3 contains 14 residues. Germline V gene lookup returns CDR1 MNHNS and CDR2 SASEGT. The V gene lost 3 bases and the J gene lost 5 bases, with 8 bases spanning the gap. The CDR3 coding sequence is TGTGCCAGCAGTGACCCTATCGATAATTCACCCCTCCACTTT. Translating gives CASSDPIDNSPLHF.

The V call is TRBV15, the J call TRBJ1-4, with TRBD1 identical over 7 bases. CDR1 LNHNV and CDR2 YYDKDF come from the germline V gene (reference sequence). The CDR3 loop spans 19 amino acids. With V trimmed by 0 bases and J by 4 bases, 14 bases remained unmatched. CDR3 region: CATSRDGGVFWDSNEKLFF. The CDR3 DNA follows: TGTGCCACCAGCAGAGATGGAGGGGTTTTTTGGGACAGTAATGAAAAACTGTTTTTT.

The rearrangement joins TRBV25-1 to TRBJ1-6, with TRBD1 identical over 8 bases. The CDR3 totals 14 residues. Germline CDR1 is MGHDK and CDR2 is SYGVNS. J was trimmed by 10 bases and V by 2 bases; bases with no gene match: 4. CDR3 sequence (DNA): TGTGCCAGCAGTGAAAAAGGACAGGGATCACCCCTCCACTTT. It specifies CASSEKGQGSPLHF. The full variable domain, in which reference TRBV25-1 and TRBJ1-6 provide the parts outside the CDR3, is EADIYQTPRYLVIGTGKKITLECSQTMGHDKMYWYQQDPGMELHLIHYSYGVNSTEKGDLSSESTVSRIRTEHFPLTLESARPSHTSQYLCASSEKGQGSPLHFGNGTRLTVT.

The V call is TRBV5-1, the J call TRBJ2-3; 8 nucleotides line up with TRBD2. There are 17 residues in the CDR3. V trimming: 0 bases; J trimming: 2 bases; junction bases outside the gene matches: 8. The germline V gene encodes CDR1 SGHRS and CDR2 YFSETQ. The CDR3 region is CASSLAGGRPTTDTQYF. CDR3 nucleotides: TGCGCCAGCAGCTTGGCGGGGGGGAGGCCAACCACAGATACGCAGTATTTT.